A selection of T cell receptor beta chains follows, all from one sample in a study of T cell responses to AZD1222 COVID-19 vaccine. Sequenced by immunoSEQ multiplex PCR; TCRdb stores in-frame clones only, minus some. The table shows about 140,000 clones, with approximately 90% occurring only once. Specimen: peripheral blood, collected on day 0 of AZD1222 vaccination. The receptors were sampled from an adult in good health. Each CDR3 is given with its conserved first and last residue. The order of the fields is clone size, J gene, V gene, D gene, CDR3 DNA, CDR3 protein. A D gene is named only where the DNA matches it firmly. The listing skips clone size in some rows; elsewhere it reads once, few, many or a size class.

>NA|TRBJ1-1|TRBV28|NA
TGTGCCAGCAGAATGAACACTGAAGCTTTCTTT
CASRMNTEAFF
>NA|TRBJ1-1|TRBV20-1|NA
TGCAGTGCTAGTAGGGGAACTGAAGCTTTCTTT
CSASRGTEAFF
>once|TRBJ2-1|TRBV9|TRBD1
TGTGCCAGCAGCAGACAGGGTGAAAGTTACAATGAGCAGTTCTTC
CASSRQGESYNEQFF
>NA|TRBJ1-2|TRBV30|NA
TGTGCCTTCCCAACCGGCTATGGCTACACCTTC
CAFPTGYGYTF
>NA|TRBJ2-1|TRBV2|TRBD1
TGTGCCAGCAACACACAGGGGCTCTACAATGAGCAGTTCTTC
CASNTQGLYNEQFF
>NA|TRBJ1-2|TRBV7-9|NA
TGTGCCAGCAGCTTAGTGCCCTCGGACAGCGAATATGGCTACACCTTC
CASSLVPSDSEYGYTF
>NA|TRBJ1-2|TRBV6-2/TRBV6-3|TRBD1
TGTGCCAGCAGCTCAGGGGGCCTCGGGGATAGTCGGGGCTATGGCTACACCTTC
CASSSGGLGDSRGYGYTF
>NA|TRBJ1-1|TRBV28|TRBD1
TGTGCCAGCAGTCCCTGGACAGGGCAGACTGAAGCTTTCTTT
CASSPWTGQTEAFF
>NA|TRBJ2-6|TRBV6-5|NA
TGTGCCAGCAGTCCGGGCTGGGGGGCCAACGTCCTGACTTTC
CASSPGWGANVLTF
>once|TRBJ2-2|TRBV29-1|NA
TGCAGCGGCCAGCTAGTGCTCACCGGGGAGCTGTTTTTT
CSGQLVLTGELFF
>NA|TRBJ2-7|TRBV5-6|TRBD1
TGTGCCAGCAGCATGGGACAGGCAGCCTACGAGCAGTACTTC
CASSMGQAAYEQYF
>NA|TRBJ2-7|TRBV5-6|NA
TGTGCCAGCAGCTTGGGATACTCTCAAAACGGCGAGCAGTACTTC
CASSLGYSQNGEQYF
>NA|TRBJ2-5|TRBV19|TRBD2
TGTGCCAGTAGTATGGGTAGCGGGGGGGGCGAGACCCAGTACTTC
CASSMGSGGGETQYF